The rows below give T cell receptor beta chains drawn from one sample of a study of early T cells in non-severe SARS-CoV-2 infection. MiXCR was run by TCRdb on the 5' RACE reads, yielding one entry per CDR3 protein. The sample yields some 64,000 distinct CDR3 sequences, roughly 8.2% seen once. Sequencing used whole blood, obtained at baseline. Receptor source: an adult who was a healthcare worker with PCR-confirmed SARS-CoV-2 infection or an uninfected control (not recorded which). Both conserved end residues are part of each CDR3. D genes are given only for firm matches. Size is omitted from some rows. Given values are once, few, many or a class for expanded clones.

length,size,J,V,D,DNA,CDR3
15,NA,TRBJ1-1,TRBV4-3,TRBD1,TGCGCCAGCAGCCAAGGACAGGGGATGAACACTGAAGCTTTCTTT,CASSQGQGMNTEAFF
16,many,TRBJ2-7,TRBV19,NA,TGTGCCAGTGGAACGGCAAAGACAGGAAGCTCCTACGAGCAGTACTTC,CASGTAKTGSSYEQYF
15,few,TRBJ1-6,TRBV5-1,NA,TGCGCCAGCAGCTTGGCCGGGACCCAGGGATCACCCCTCCACTTT,CASSLAGTQGSPLHF
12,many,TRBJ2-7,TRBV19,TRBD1,TGTGCCACCGGGACAGGGCCCTACGAGCAGTACTTC,CATGTGPYEQYF
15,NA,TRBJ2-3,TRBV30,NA,TGTGCCTGGAGTGTGGGACTCATAAGCACAGATACGCAGTATTTT,CAWSVGLISTDTQYF
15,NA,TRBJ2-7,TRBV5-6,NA,TGTGCCAGCATAACTATGAGGGATAGCTCCTACGAGCAGTACTTC,CASITMRDSSYEQYF
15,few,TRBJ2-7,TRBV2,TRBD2,TGTGCCAGCAGTGAGGAACTAGCGGGACTTTACGAGCAGTACTTC,CASSEELAGLYEQYF
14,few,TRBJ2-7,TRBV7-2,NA,TGTGCCAGCAGCTTGAGGACTGGCTCCTACGAGCAGTACTTC,CASSLRTGSYEQYF
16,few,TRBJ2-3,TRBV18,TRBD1,TGTGCCAGCTCACCCGGGACAGGGGGCAACACAGATACGCAGTATTTT,CASSPGTGGNTDTQYF
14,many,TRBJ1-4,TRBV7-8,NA,TGTGCCAGCAGCTTAGGAATGGAAATTGAAAAACTGTTTTTT,CASSLGMEIEKLFF
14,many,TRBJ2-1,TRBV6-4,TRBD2,TGTGCCAGCAGTGTGGCTAGCGGGAGAAGTGAGCAGTTCTTC,CASSVASGRSEQFF
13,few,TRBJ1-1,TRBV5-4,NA,TGTGCCAGCAGCTCTACCCTGGGCACTGAAGCTTTCTTT,CASSSTLGTEAFF
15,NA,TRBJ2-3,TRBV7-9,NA,TGTGCCAGCAGCTTCGGTAGACTATTCACAGATACGCAGTATTTT,CASSFGRLFTDTQYF
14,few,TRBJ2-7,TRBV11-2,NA,TGTGCCAGCAGCTGGCGGGACAGAAACTACGAGCAGTACTTC,CASSWRDRNYEQYF